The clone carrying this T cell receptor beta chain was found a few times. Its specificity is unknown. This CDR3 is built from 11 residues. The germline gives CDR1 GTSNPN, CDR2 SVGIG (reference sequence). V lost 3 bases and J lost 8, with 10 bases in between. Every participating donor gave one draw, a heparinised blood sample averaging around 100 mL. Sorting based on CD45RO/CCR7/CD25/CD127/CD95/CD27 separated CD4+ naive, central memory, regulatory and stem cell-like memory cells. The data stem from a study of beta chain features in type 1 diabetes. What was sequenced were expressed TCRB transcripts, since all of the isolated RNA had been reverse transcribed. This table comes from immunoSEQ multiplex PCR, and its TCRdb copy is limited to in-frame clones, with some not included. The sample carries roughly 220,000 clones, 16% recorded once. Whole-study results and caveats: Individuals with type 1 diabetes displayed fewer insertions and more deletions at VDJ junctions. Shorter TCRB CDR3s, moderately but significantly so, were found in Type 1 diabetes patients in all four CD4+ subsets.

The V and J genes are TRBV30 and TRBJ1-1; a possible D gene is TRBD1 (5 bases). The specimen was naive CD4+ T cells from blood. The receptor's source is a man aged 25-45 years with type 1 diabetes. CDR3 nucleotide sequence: TGTGCCTGGAGGGGGGGTAACGAAGCTTTCTTT. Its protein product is CAWRGGNEAFF.